This T cell receptor (beta chain) comes out of a study of cytomegalovirus exposure and HLA in healthy donors. The CDR3 loop spans 14 amino acids. V was shortened by 1 base and J by 1 base, with 8 bases between the two germline ends. CDR1 and CDR2 (germline): SGHKS, YYEKEE (reference sequence). The PCR had 60 Vbeta and 13 Jbeta primers. The repertoire was sequenced with immunoSEQ multiplex PCR; TCRdb's copy has only in-frame clones and lacks some. This sample has approximately 100,000 clones; approximately 79% occur once, and the top ten carry approximately 3.9%. V usage is TRBV5-5 and J usage is TRBJ1-1, with D uncertain. The sequenced sample was PBMCs. This receptor was obtained from a woman in her thirties or forties in good health and CMV-seronegative. Written as DNA, the CDR3 is TGTGCCAGCAGCTTGATGGGAGAGAACACTGAAGCTTTCTTT. This sequence encodes CASSLMGENTEAFF.